A selection of T cell receptor beta chains follows, all from one sample in a study of regulatory T cells in long-lasting Graves disease. MiXCR, run by TCRdb on the multiplex PCR reads, gives a single entry per CDR3 protein. Here the sample spans fewer than 350,000 distinct CDR3 sequences, 18% being singletons. Material: peripheral blood mononuclear cells (PBMCs), obtained at new diagnosis, from a patient treated with antithyroid drugs. Receptor source: a female donor with Graves disease. The CDR3 runs from the conserved cysteine through the conserved F or W. The order of the fields is V gene, D gene, clone size, J gene, CDR3 protein, CDR3 DNA. D genes are given only for firm matches. Size is stated for part of the rows, as once, few or many counts, or as a class when the clone is expanded.

>TRBV7-9|.|few|TRBJ1-5
CASSWRTEEGPQHF
TGTGCCAGCAGCTGGCGGACAGAGGAAGGGCCCCAGCATTTT
>TRBV24-1|TRBD2|many|TRBJ2-1
CATSDPSLGGSNEQFF
TGTGCCACCAGTGATCCCTCCCTGGGCGGGAGCAATGAGCAGTTCTTC
>TRBV20-1|.|many|TRBJ2-5
CSARDGANAAQYF
TGCAGTGCTAGAGATGGAGCGAATGCGGCCCAGTACTTC
>TRBV9|.|many|TRBJ2-1
CASSPARGRAYNEQFF
TGTGCCAGCAGCCCAGCACGGGGGCGGGCCTACAATGAGCAGTTCTTC
>TRBV19|.|many|TRBJ2-7
CASSAGGVEYEQYF
TGTGCCAGTAGTGCCGGCGGGGTGGAGTACGAGCAGTACTTC
>TRBV3-1|.|few|TRBJ2-2
CASSSPFGNTGELFF
TGTGCCAGCAGCTCCCCCTTTGGGAACACCGGGGAGCTGTTTTTT
>TRBV15|.|.|TRBJ1-3
CATSRDSAAAGNTIYF
TGTGCCACCAGCAGAGATTCCGCAGCAGCTGGAAACACCATATATTTT
>TRBV6-2/TRBV6-3|.|.|TRBJ2-3
CASSYRGAATDTQYF
TGTGCCAGCAGTTACCGCGGCGCAGCCACAGATACGCAGTATTTT
>TRBV9|TRBD2|many|TRBJ2-3
CASSALAGGPDTQYF
TGTGCCAGCAGCGCGCTAGCGGGAGGGCCAGATACGCAGTATTTT
>TRBV20-1|TRBD2|many|TRBJ2-1
CSALLAGIYNEQFF
TGCAGTGCACTACTAGCGGGAATCTACAATGAGCAGTTCTTC
>TRBV7-9|.|.|TRBJ1-1
CASSFGVGDTEAFF
TGTGCCAGCAGCTTTGGGGTTGGGGACACTGAAGCTTTCTTT
>TRBV3-1|TRBD1|few|TRBJ2-7
CASSQVWDRFSYEQYF
TGTGCCAGCAGCCAAGTGTGGGACAGGTTCTCCTACGAGCAGTACTTC
>TRBV7-3|TRBD1|many|TRBJ2-1
CASSPGDRGWYEQFF
TGTGCCAGCAGCCCCGGGGACAGGGGGTGGTATGAGCAGTTCTTC
>TRBV6-1|TRBD1|many|TRBJ1-5
CASRTGISNQPQHF
TGTGCCAGCAGGACAGGGATAAGCAATCAGCCCCAGCATTTT
>TRBV7-2|TRBD2|many|TRBJ2-7
CASSLDRSAGGPTYEQYF
TGTGCCAGCAGCTTAGATCGGTCAGCGGGAGGTCCCACGTACGAGCAGTACTTC
>TRBV5-1|.|few|TRBJ1-2
CASSLAEGVLYGYTF
TGCGCCAGCAGCTTGGCCGAGGGGGTCCTCTATGGCTACACCTTC
>TRBV12-3/TRBV12-4|TRBD2|many|TRBJ2-7
CASRPAGGPSEQYF
TGTGCCAGCAGGCCTGCGGGAGGGCCTAGTGAGCAGTACTTC
>TRBV10-3|.|many|TRBJ2-7
CAIRGTYEQYF
TGTGCCATCAGGGGGACCTACGAGCAGTACTTC
>TRBV11-3|TRBD1|many|TRBJ2-3
CASSPPGQGFYTQYF
TGTGCCAGCAGCCCCCCCGGACAGGGATTTTATACGCAGTATTTT
>TRBV12-3/TRBV12-4|.|many|TRBJ2-1
CASKRLNEQFF
TGTGCCAGCAAGCGGCTCAATGAGCAGTTCTTC
>TRBV7-8|.|many|TRBJ2-2
CASSLGAGPFGGELFF
TGTGCCAGCAGCTTAGGGGCGGGACCCTTCGGAGGGGAGCTGTTTTTT
>TRBV9|TRBD1|.|TRBJ1-1
CASSELDRGFTEAFF
TGTGCCAGCAGCGAACTAGACAGGGGTTTTACTGAAGCTTTCTTT
>TRBV25-1|TRBD1|.|TRBJ2-1
CASGGTGWVDEQFF
TGTGCCAGCGGAGGGACAGGGTGGGTTGATGAGCAGTTCTTC
>TRBV6-5|.|many|TRBJ2-7
CASSLYREYEQYF
TGTGCCAGCAGTTTGTACAGGGAGTACGAGCAGTACTTC
>TRBV28|.|few|TRBJ1-2
CASSGSGYTF
TGTGCCAGCAGTGGGAGTGGCTACACCTTC
>TRBV10-2|TRBD2|many|TRBJ2-3
CASSDRTSGRTDTQYF
TGCGCCAGCAGTGATCGGACTAGCGGGCGCACAGATACGCAGTATTTT
>TRBV20-1|TRBD1|.|TRBJ2-7
CSARVWKGQGDYEQYF
TGCAGCGCTAGAGTTTGGAAGGGACAGGGGGACTACGAGCAGTACTTC
>TRBV28|TRBD2|many|TRBJ2-1
CASSPGVAGGPKTYNEQFF
TGTGCCAGCAGTCCCGGGGTAGCGGGAGGGCCCAAAACCTACAATGAGCAGTTCTTC
>TRBV28|TRBD2|many|TRBJ2-1
CASSSYILAGGPDEQFF
TGTGCCAGCAGTTCCTACATACTAGCGGGAGGGCCCGATGAGCAGTTCTTC
>TRBV5-1|.|.|TRBJ1-5
CASSLGSGPQHF
TGCGCCAGCAGCTTGGGTTCCGGGCCCCAGCATTTT
>TRBV15|.|.|TRBJ1-4
CATSKRGKGLSNEKLFF
TGTGCCACCAGCAAGAGAGGAAAGGGCCTAAGTAATGAAAAACTGTTTTTT
>TRBV12-3/TRBV12-4|.|many|TRBJ1-3
CASSLGSGNTIYF
TGTGCCAGCAGTTTGGGGTCTGGAAACACCATATATTTT
>TRBV28|.|many|TRBJ2-1
CASSFAPSNEQFF
TGTGCCAGCAGTTTTGCGCCCTCCAATGAGCAGTTCTTC
>TRBV11-2|TRBD1|.|TRBJ2-1
CASSLDSGQGRINEQFF
TGTGCCAGCAGCTTAGATTCGGGACAGGGAAGAATCAATGAGCAGTTCTTC
>TRBV28|.|.|TRBJ2-7
CASSLPPGEQYF
TGTGCCAGCAGTTTACCCCCCGGTGAGCAGTACTTC
>TRBV5-1|TRBD1|many|TRBJ1-2
CASSGWTGGDYGYTF
TGCGCCAGCAGCGGATGGACAGGGGGTGACTATGGCTACACCTTC
>TRBV28|.|many|TRBJ2-7
CASSLQGREQYF
TGTGCCAGCAGCCTACAGGGTAGGGAGCAGTACTTC
>TRBV29-1|.|.|TRBJ2-2
CSVDLPAGELFF
TGCAGCGTTGATCTACCCGCCGGGGAGCTGTTTTTT
>TRBV6-5|.|many|TRBJ2-7
CASSYSYLYEQYF
TGTGCCAGCAGTTACTCGTACCTTTACGAGCAGTACTTC
>TRBV7-2|.|many|TRBJ1-2
CASSLGSLGESGYTF
TGTGCCAGCAGCTTAGGAAGCCTGGGTGAAAGTGGCTACACCTTC
>TRBV14|TRBD1|many|TRBJ1-2
CASSRETGQTRGYTF
TGTGCCAGCAGCCGAGAGACAGGGCAGACGCGTGGCTACACCTTC
>TRBV7-2|TRBD1|many|TRBJ2-7
CASSLPRGITYEQYF
TGTGCCAGCAGCTTACCCAGGGGGATCACCTACGAGCAGTACTTC
>TRBV20-1|.|many|TRBJ1-1
CSARERSEAFF
TGCAGTGCGCGCGAGCGGAGTGAAGCTTTCTTT
>TRBV11-2|.|few|TRBJ2-3
CASSLRVSGTDTQYF
TGTGCCAGCAGCTTAAGGGTTAGCGGAACAGATACGCAGTATTTT
>TRBV12-3/TRBV12-4|TRBD1|many|TRBJ2-7
CASRRTGAANEQYF
TGTGCCAGCAGAAGGACAGGGGCCGCGAACGAGCAGTACTTC
>TRBV7-8|.|many|TRBJ1-4
CASSLGTERNEKLFF
TGTGCCAGCAGCTTAGGCACAGAGAGAAATGAAAAACTGTTTTTT
>TRBV20-1|TRBD1|many|TRBJ1-5
CSALPDRGNQPQHF
TGCAGTGCCCTCCCGGACAGGGGGAATCAGCCCCAGCATTTT
>TRBV4-1|.|.|TRBJ2-5
CASSPGRGAQETQYF
TGCGCCAGCAGCCCCGGCCGGGGAGCCCAAGAGACCCAGTACTTC
>TRBV2|TRBD1|.|TRBJ2-5
CAIWGQGGIETQYF
TGTGCCATCTGGGGACAGGGTGGTATAGAGACCCAGTACTTC
>TRBV11-2|.|many|TRBJ2-5
CASRGRNRGEETQYF
TGTGCCAGCAGGGGGCGCAACCGAGGGGAGGAGACCCAGTACTTC
>TRBV7-8|.|many|TRBJ1-6
CASSLASDGPLHF
TGTGCCAGCAGCTTAGCTTCCGACGGACCCCTCCACTTT
>TRBV28|TRBD2|many|TRBJ2-3
CASSSGTSGSGAQYF
TGTGCCAGCAGTTCCGGGACTAGCGGGAGTGGGGCGCAGTATTTT
>TRBV18|TRBD1|many|TRBJ2-5
CASSLDADRGVTQYF
TGTGCCAGCTCACTGGATGCTGACAGGGGAGTGACCCAGTACTTC
>TRBV27|.|many|TRBJ2-3
CATSSRARFRTDTQYF
TGTGCCACCTCTAGTCGGGCGCGTTTCCGCACAGATACGCAGTATTTT
>TRBV19|.|.|TRBJ1-5
CASTRQEDQPQHF
TGTGCCAGTACCCGACAGGAAGATCAGCCCCAGCATTTT
>TRBV20-1|TRBD2|many|TRBJ2-3
CSAGPGAGGADTQYF
TGCAGTGCTGGGCCGGGAGCGGGAGGGGCAGATACGCAGTATTTT